The rows below give T cell receptor beta chains drawn from one sample of a study of neurological immune-mediated disorders. TCRdb reprocessed the 5' RACE reads with MiXCR, giving one entry per CDR3 protein. The top ten clones hold around 1.3% of a sample with under 80,000 distinct CDR3 sequences, 3.5% to 5% of them seen once. The sequenced sample was PBMCs. These receptors were obtained from a man younger than 40 with multiple sclerosis. Each CDR3 is given with its conserved first and last residue. The order of the fields is J gene, V gene, clone size, D gene, CDR3 DNA, CDR3 protein. The D gene is left open where the match is weak. Not all rows give a size; the values are once, few, many and, for expanded clones, a class.

J gene: TRBJ2-1; V gene: TRBV5-1; clone size: many; D gene: -; CDR3 DNA: TGCGCCAGCAGCTTGGTAGGGGCCCATCCCAATGAGCAGTTCTTC; CDR3 protein: CASSLVGAHPNEQFF
J gene: TRBJ1-1; V gene: TRBV5-5; clone size: many; D gene: -; CDR3 DNA: TGTGCCAGCAGCTTGGCGGATGGTATGAGAGCTTTCTTT; CDR3 protein: CASSLADGMRAFF
J gene: TRBJ1-4; V gene: TRBV20-1; clone size: many; D gene: -; CDR3 DNA: TGCAGTGCTAGAGATCCAGGGCTGACTAATGAAAAACTGTTTTTT; CDR3 protein: CSARDPGLTNEKLFF
J gene: TRBJ1-1; V gene: TRBV5-5; clone size: many; D gene: -; CDR3 DNA: TGTGCCAGCAGCTTCGGCCATGGAAGGAGGACTGAAGCTTTCTTT; CDR3 protein: CASSFGHGRRTEAFF
J gene: TRBJ2-3; V gene: TRBV7-3; clone size: many; D gene: -; CDR3 DNA: TGTGCCAGCAGCTTAAGCCTAGGGGGCACAGATACGCAGTATTTT; CDR3 protein: CASSLSLGGTDTQYF
J gene: TRBJ2-1; V gene: TRBV10-3; clone size: many; D gene: TRBD2; CDR3 DNA: TGTGCCACCTCGGGGAGGGACGAGCAGTTCTTC; CDR3 protein: CATSGRDEQFF
J gene: TRBJ2-7; V gene: TRBV7-6; clone size: many; D gene: -; CDR3 DNA: TGTGCCAGCAGCTTGGGGACGGAGATTTACGAGCAGTACTTC; CDR3 protein: CASSLGTEIYEQYF
J gene: TRBJ2-3; V gene: TRBV6-5; clone size: many; D gene: -; CDR3 DNA: TGTGCCAGCAGAGGGACCTCAGATACGCAGTATTTT; CDR3 protein: CASRGTSDTQYF
J gene: TRBJ2-5; V gene: TRBV29-1; clone size: many; D gene: -; CDR3 DNA: TGCAGCGTTGAAGATCGGGCAGGACCCCAAGAGACCCAGTACTTC; CDR3 protein: CSVEDRAGPQETQYF
J gene: TRBJ2-2; V gene: TRBV12-3/TRBV12-4; clone size: many; D gene: -; CDR3 DNA: TGTGCCAGCAGCACGAGGACGGGGCTGCGGACCGGGGAGCTGTTTTTT; CDR3 protein: CASSTRTGLRTGELFF
J gene: TRBJ2-7; V gene: TRBV7-9; clone size: many; D gene: -; CDR3 DNA: TGTGCCAGCAGCTTAGGCTCGACCTCCTACGAGCAGTACTTC; CDR3 protein: CASSLGSTSYEQYF
J gene: TRBJ2-3; V gene: TRBV5-5; clone size: many; D gene: TRBD2; CDR3 DNA: TGTGCCAGCAGCGGCATAGCGGGGGGCCACTCGGATACGCAGTATTTT; CDR3 protein: CASSGIAGGHSDTQYF
J gene: TRBJ2-3; V gene: TRBV9; clone size: many; D gene: TRBD2; CDR3 DNA: TGTGCCAGCAGCACCATACCGGGACTAGACACAGATACGCAGTATTTT; CDR3 protein: CASSTIPGLDTDTQYF
J gene: TRBJ2-1; V gene: TRBV4-1; clone size: many; D gene: TRBD2; CDR3 DNA: TGCGCCAGCAGCCAAGTCATAGCGGGGGAATACAATGAGCAGTTCTTC; CDR3 protein: CASSQVIAGEYNEQFF
J gene: TRBJ2-2; V gene: TRBV12-3/TRBV12-4; clone size: many; D gene: TRBD2; CDR3 DNA: TGTGCCAGCAGGACGACTAGCGGGGGGAACGGGGAGCTGTTTTTT; CDR3 protein: CASRTTSGGNGELFF
J gene: TRBJ2-7; V gene: TRBV20-1; clone size: -; D gene: -; CDR3 DNA: TGCAGTGCTAGAGATCCGTCGGCGGCGGCCTACGAGCAGTACTTC; CDR3 protein: CSARDPSAAAYEQYF
J gene: TRBJ1-1; V gene: TRBV5-1; clone size: many; D gene: -; CDR3 DNA: TGCGCCAGCAGCTTGGGTCTTCAGGGTCTGAACACTGAAGCTTTCTTT; CDR3 protein: CASSLGLQGLNTEAFF
J gene: TRBJ2-1; V gene: TRBV7-9; clone size: many; D gene: TRBD2; CDR3 DNA: TGTGCCAGCAGTTTAGCGGGGAATGAGAATGAGCAGTTCTTC; CDR3 protein: CASSLAGNENEQFF
J gene: TRBJ2-3; V gene: TRBV5-6; clone size: many; D gene: -; CDR3 DNA: TGTGCCAGCAGCTTGGTCGAGGCAGATACGCAGTATTTT; CDR3 protein: CASSLVEADTQYF
J gene: TRBJ1-1; V gene: TRBV10-2; clone size: -; D gene: -; CDR3 DNA: TGCGCCAGCAGACAGGCCGGCACTGAAGCTTTCTTT; CDR3 protein: CASRQAGTEAFF
J gene: TRBJ2-1; V gene: TRBV6-6; clone size: few; D gene: TRBD2; CDR3 DNA: TGTGCCAGCAGTTTGACTAGCGGGGGGATCCGGACCAACAATGAGCAGTTCTTC; CDR3 protein: CASSLTSGGIRTNNEQFF
J gene: TRBJ2-1; V gene: TRBV27; clone size: -; D gene: -; CDR3 DNA: TGTGCCAGCAGGGGAGGTCACTCCTACAATGAGCAGTTCTTC; CDR3 protein: CASRGGHSYNEQFF
J gene: TRBJ2-5; V gene: TRBV29-1; clone size: many; D gene: -; CDR3 DNA: TGCAGCGTTTACCCAGGGGCACAAGAGACCCAGTACTTC; CDR3 protein: CSVYPGAQETQYF
J gene: TRBJ1-3; V gene: TRBV7-6; clone size: few; D gene: -; CDR3 DNA: TGTGCCAGCAGACAGGGTTCTGGAAACACCATATATTTT; CDR3 protein: CASRQGSGNTIYF
J gene: TRBJ2-3; V gene: TRBV5-1; clone size: many; D gene: -; CDR3 DNA: TGCGCCAGCAGCTTGAGGGCAGGAGTCACAGATACGCAGTATTTT; CDR3 protein: CASSLRAGVTDTQYF
J gene: TRBJ1-1; V gene: TRBV27; clone size: many; D gene: TRBD1; CDR3 DNA: TGTGCCAGCAGTCCCTGGGACAGGGCTAACACTGAAGCTTTCTTT; CDR3 protein: CASSPWDRANTEAFF
J gene: TRBJ2-1; V gene: TRBV20-1; clone size: -; D gene: TRBD1; CDR3 DNA: TGCAGTGCGAGAAACCGGGACAGATCCTACAATGAGCAGTTCTTC; CDR3 protein: CSARNRDRSYNEQFF
J gene: TRBJ1-1; V gene: TRBV12-3/TRBV12-4; clone size: many; D gene: -; CDR3 DNA: TGTGCCAGCAGGTACGGGGGTGGAACTGAAGCTTTCTTT; CDR3 protein: CASRYGGGTEAFF
J gene: TRBJ2-1; V gene: TRBV5-1; clone size: many; D gene: -; CDR3 DNA: TGCGCCAGCAGCCCCGGGACCATCTCCTACAATGAGCAGTTCTTC; CDR3 protein: CASSPGTISYNEQFF
J gene: TRBJ2-7; V gene: TRBV21-1; clone size: many; D gene: -; CDR3 DNA: TGTGCCAGCAGCAAAGGTGAGACAGGGGAGTCCTACGAGCAGTACTTC; CDR3 protein: CASSKGETGESYEQYF